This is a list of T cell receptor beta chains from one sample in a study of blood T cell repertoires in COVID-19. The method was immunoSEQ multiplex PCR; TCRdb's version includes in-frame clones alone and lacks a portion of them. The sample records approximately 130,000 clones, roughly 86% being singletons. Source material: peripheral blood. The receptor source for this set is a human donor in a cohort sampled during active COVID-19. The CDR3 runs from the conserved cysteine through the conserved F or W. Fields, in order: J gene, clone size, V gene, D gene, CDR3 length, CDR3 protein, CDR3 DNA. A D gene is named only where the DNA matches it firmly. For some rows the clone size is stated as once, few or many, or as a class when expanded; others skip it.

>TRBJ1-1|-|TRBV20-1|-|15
CSASRRRGGDTEAFF
TGCAGTGCTAGTCGAAGGAGGGGGGGGGACACTGAAGCTTTCTTT
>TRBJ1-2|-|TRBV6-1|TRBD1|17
CASSAAARQGIPYGYTF
TGTGCCAGCAGTGCCGCCGCCAGACAGGGAATTCCCTATGGCTACACCTTC
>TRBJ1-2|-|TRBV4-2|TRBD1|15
CASSKRTGDTGGYTF
TGTGCCAGCAGCAAACGGACAGGGGATACGGGTGGCTACACCTTC
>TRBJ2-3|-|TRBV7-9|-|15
CASSSTSISTDTQYF
TGTGCCAGCAGCTCTACTAGCATTAGCACAGATACGCAGTATTTT
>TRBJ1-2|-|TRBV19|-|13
CASSPSTVYGYTF
TGTGCCAGTAGCCCCTCGACAGTCTATGGCTACACCTTC
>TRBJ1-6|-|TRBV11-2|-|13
CASSLRRDSPLHF
TGTGCCAGCAGCTTAAGGAGGGATTCACCCCTCCACTTT
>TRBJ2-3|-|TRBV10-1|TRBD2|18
CASSATSGGPTGADTQYF
TGCGCCAGCAGTGCGACTAGCGGGGGGCCTACAGGAGCAGATACGCAGTATTTT
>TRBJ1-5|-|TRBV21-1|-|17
CASSKIEQGPKGQPQHF
TGTGCCAGCAGCAAAATCGAACAGGGGCCGAAGGGGCAGCCCCAGCATTTT
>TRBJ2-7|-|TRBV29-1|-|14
CSARATTGSYEQYF
TGCAGCGCTAGAGCTACAACGGGCTCCTACGAGCAGTACTTC
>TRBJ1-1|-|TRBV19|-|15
CASNLPAGMNTEAFF
TGTGCCAGTAACTTACCGGCAGGGATGAACACTGAAGCTTTCTTT
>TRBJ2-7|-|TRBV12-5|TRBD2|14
CASGRLAGGVEQYF
TGTGCTAGTGGCCGACTAGCGGGGGGAGTCGAGCAGTACTTC
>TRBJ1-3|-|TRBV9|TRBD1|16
CASSYLDRVSGNTIYF
TGTGCCAGCAGCTATCTTGACAGGGTCTCTGGAAACACCATATATTTT
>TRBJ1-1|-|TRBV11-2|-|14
CASSDGGSNTEAFF
TGTGCCAGCAGCGATGGCGGGTCGAACACTGAAGCTTTCTTT
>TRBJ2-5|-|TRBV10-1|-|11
CAGGGSETQYF
TGCGCTGGGGGCGGCAGTGAGACCCAGTACTTC
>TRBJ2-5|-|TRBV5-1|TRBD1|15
CASSLDRGSQETQYF
TGCGCCAGCAGCTTAGACAGGGGATCACAAGAGACCCAGTACTTC
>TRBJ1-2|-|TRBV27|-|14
CASSLSPRNYGYTF
TGTGCCAGCAGTTTATCCCCCAGAAACTATGGCTACACCTTC
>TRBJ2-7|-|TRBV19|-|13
CASSVTGTYEQYF
TGTGCCAGTAGTGTTACAGGTACCTACGAGCAGTACTTC
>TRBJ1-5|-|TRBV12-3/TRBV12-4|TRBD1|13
CASRRTGDGPQHF
TGTGCCAGCAGAAGGACAGGGGATGGGCCCCAGCATTTT
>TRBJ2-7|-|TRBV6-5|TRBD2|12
CASRSGGYEQYF
TGTGCCAGCAGGAGCGGGGGGTACGAGCAGTACTTC
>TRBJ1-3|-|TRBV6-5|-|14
CASTTGSSGNTIYF
TGTGCCAGCACCACAGGCAGCTCTGGAAACACCATATATTTT
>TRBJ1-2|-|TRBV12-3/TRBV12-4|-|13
CASSLGPGNGYTF
TGTGCCAGCAGTTTAGGGCCAGGGAATGGCTACACCTTC
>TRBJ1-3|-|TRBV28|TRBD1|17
CASRPGTGGTSGNTIYF
TGTGCCAGCAGACCGGGGACAGGGGGGACCTCTGGAAACACCATATATTTT
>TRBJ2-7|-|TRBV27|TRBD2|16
CASRPIAGGISYEQYF
TGTGCCAGCAGGCCGATAGCGGGGGGGATATCCTACGAGCAGTACTTC
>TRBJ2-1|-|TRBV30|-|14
CAWSGFSRVNEQFF
TGTGCCTGGTCAGGGTTTTCCAGGGTCAATGAGCAGTTCTTC
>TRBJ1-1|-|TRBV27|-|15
CASSPPGAGYTEAFF
TGTGCCAGCAGTCCCCCCGGGGCGGGGTACACTGAAGCTTTCTTT
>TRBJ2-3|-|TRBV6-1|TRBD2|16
CASSDARGGLTDTQYF
TGTGCCAGCAGTGATGCGCGGGGGGGCCTCACAGATACGCAGTATTTT
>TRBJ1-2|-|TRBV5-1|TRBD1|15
CASSWDPGQSYGYTF
TGCGCCAGCAGCTGGGATCCGGGACAGTCCTATGGCTACACCTTC
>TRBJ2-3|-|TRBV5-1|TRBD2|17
CASSLDLLAGSTDTQYF
TGCGCCAGCAGCTTGGATCTGCTAGCGGGGAGCACAGATACGCAGTATTTT
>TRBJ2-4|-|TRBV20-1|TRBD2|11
CSLRRGEIQYF
TGCAGCCTCCGGCGGGGGGAAATTCAGTACTTC
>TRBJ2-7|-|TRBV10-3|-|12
CAISVQGYEQYF
TGTGCCATCAGTGTGCAGGGTTACGAGCAGTACTTC
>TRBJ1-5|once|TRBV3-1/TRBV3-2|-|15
CASSQDGGSYQPQHF
TGTGCCAGCAGCCAAGATGGAGGGTCATATCAGCCCCAGCATTTT